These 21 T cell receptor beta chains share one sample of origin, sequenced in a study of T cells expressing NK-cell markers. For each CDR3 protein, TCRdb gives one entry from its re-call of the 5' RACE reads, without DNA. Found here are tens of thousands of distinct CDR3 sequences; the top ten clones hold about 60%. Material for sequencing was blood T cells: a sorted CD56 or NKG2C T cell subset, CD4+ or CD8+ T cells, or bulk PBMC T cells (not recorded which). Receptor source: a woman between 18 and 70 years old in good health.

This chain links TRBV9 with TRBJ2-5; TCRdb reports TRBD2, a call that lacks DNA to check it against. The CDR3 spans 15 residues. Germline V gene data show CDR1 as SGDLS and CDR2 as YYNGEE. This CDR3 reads CASSAESSTKETQYF.

CDR3 amino acids: CASSQRQGFEETQYF. V is TRBV4-1 and J is TRBJ2-5. The CDR3 covers 15 residues. The V gene's germline CDR1 is MGHRA and CDR2 YSYEKL.

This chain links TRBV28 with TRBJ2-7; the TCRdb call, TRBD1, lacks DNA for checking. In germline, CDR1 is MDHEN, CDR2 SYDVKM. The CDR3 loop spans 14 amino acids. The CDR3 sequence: CASSLLGGVYEQYF.

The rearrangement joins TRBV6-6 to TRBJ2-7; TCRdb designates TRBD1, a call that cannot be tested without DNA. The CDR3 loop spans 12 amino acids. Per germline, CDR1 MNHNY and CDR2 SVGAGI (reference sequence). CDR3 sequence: CASSPLESEQYF.

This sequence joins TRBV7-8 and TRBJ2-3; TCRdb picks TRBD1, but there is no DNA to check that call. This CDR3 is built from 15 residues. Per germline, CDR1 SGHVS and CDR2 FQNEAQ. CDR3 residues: CASSLGGGFTDTQYF.

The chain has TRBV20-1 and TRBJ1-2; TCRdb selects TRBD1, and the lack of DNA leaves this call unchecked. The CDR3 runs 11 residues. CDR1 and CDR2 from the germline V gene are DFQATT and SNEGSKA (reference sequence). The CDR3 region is CSAEPPGGYTF.

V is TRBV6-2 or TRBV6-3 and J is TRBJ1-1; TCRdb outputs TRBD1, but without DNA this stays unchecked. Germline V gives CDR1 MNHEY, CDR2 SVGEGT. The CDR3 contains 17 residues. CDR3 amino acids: CASSYWGQIRGNTEAFF.

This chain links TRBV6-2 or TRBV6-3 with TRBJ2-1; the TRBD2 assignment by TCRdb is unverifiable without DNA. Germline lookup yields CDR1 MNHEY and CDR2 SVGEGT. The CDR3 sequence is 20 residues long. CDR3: CASSYNAAGGPRLGIDEQFF.

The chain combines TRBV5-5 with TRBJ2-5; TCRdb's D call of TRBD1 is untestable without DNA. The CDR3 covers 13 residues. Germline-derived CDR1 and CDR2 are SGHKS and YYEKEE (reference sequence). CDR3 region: CASSSRGEETQYF.

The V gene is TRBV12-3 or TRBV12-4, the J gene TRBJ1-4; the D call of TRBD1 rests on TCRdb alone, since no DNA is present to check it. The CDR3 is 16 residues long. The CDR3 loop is CASIDFPGQLNEKLFF.

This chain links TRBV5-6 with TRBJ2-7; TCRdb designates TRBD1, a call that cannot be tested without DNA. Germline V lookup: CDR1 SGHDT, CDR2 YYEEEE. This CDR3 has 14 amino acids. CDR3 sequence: CASSRSPGALEQYF.

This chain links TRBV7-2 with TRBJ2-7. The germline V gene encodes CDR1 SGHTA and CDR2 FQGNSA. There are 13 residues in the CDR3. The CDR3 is CASSLEMNRRQYF.

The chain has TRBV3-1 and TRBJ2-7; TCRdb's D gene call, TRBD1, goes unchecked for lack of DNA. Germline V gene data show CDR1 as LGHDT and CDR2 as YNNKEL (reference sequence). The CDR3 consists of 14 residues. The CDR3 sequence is CASSSRTGSNEQYF.

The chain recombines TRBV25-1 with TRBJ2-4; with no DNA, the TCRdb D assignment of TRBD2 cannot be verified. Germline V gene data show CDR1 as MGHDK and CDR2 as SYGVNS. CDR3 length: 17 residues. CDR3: CASSLTTSGRRKNIQYF.

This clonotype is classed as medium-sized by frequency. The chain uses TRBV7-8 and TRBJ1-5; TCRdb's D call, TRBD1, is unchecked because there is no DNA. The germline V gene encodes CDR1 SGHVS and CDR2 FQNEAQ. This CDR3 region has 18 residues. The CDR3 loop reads CASSSLAPTGYSNQPQHF.

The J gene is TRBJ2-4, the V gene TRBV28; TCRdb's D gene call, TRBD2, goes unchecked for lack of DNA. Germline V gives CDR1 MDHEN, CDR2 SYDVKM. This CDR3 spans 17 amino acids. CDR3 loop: CASSLSRAGRVKDIQYF.

The CDR3 region is CASSPRQGASHEQYF. This chain links TRBV6-5 with TRBJ2-7; TCRdb names TRBD1, which stays unverified in the absence of DNA. CDR3 length: 15 amino acids. Germline CDR1 MNHEY, CDR2 SVGAGI.

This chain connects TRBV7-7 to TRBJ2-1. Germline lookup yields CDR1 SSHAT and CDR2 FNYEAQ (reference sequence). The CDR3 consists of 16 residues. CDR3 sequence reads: CASSLRHPSSYNEQFF.

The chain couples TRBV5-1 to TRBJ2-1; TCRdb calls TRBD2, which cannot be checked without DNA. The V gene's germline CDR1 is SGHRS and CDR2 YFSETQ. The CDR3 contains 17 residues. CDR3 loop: CASSFGRGGAVYNEQFF.

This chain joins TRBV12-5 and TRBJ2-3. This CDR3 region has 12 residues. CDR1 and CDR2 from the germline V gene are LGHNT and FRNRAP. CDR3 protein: CASRQGTDTQYF.

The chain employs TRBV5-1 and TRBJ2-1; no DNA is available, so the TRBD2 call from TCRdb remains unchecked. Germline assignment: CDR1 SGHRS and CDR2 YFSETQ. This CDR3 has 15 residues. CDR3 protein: CASSTRGEVGNEQFF.